This entry concerns a single T cell receptor (beta chain). Clones were sequenced by immunoSEQ multiplex PCR, and TCRdb holds only the in-frame ones, with some missing. The sample yields 270,000 or so clones, about nine tenths seen once. The data derive from a study of blood T cell repertoires in COVID-19. Study-wide background: Researchers got acute and convalescent COVID-19 samples from the United States, Italy and Spain.

This CDR3 spans 15 amino acids. Germline V gene sequence: CDR1 LNHDA, CDR2 SQIVND (reference sequence). J gave up 6 bases and V 4 bases, and 9 bases lay outside the gene matches. This TCR derives from a woman in her 30s with active or convalescent COVID-19. Material for sequencing was peripheral blood. The rearrangement uses TRBV19 and TRBJ2-1; 7 bases line up with TRBD1. The CDR3 protein is CASSRSPYRGNEQFF. CDR3 bases: TGTGCCAGTAGTAGGTCCCCTTACAGGGGCAATGAGCAGTTCTTC.